The 3 T cell receptor beta chains below all came from one sample that was sequenced in a study of cytomegalovirus exposure and HLA in healthy donors. Vbeta (60) and Jbeta (13) primers were used in the PCR. The protocol was immunoSEQ multiplex PCR, while the TCRdb copy is restricted to in-frame clones and leaves out a portion. The sample table sets out around 50,000 clones. Sequencing was carried out using PBMCs. The receptors originated from a woman in her twenties or thirties in good health and CMV-seropositive.

This chain joins TRBV30 and TRBJ1-5; TRBD1 matches at 10 bases. The CDR3 runs to 14 residues. V shed 1 base, J shed 6 bases, and the junction held 3 bases outside the gene matches. Germline CDR1 is GTSNPN and CDR2 is SVGIG (reference sequence). The chain's CDR3 is CAWSDDRGLQPQHF. The CDR3 DNA follows: TGTGCCTGGAGTGACGACAGGGGGCTTCAGCCCCAGCATTTT. Together with reference TRBV30 and TRBJ1-5, the CDR3 gives the full variable domain: SQTIHQWPATLVQPVGSPLSLECTVEGTSNPNLYWYRQAAGRGLQLLFYSVGIGQISSEVPQNLSASRPQDRQFILSSKKLLLSDSGFYLCAWSDDRGLQPQHFGDGTRLSIL.

The chain employs TRBV5-1 and TRBJ2-1; the D gene is possibly TRBD2 (6 bases). Germline CDR1 SGHRS, CDR2 YFSETQ. Between the trimmed V and J ends, which lost 1 base and 3 bases, there was a span of 8 bases. The CDR3 spans 14 residues. In DNA form, the CDR3 reads TGCGCCAGCAGCTTGCCGCGGGGCTACAATGAGCAGTTCTTC. The encoded protein is CASSLPRGYNEQFF.

The genes are TRBV14 and TRBJ2-7, with D tentatively TRBD1 (8 bases). CDR1 and CDR2 (germline): SGHDN, FVKESK. V gave up 6 bases and J gave up 1 base, with 13 bases separating them. This CDR3 is built from 14 residues. CDR3 loop: CASRQGGRSYEQYF. The CDR3 nucleotides are TGTGCCAGCAGACAGGGGGGGCGTTCCTACGAGCAGTACTTC.